A selection of T cell receptor beta chains follows, all from one sample in a study of shared clonotypes between healthy human individuals. Assay used: immunoSEQ multiplex PCR; TCRdb lists only in-frame clones, some missing. The sample records some 980,000 clones, roughly 72% being singletons. The sequencing sample was made of memory CD4+ T cells sorted from blood. The receptors were gathered from a man aged 18 to 29 in good health. The CDR3 runs from the conserved cysteine through the conserved F or W. A D gene is named only where the DNA matches it firmly. The listing skips clone size in some rows; elsewhere it reads once, few, many or a size class.

TRBV4-3,TRBJ1-2,.,.,TGCGCCAGCAGCCAAGATAAAGGCGCGGGGTCCAACTATGGCTACACCTTC,CASSQDKGAGSNYGYTF
TRBV4-2,TRBJ1-2,.,few,TGTGCCAGCAGCCGGTCTGACGGAGACTATGGCTACACCTTC,CASSRSDGDYGYTF
TRBV7-9,TRBJ2-3,.,.,TGTGCCAGCAGCCCGGCGGTGCAGGATGTTACGCAGTATTTT,CASSPAVQDVTQYF
TRBV13,TRBJ2-7,TRBD2,few,TGTGCCAGCAGCTTTGGAGCGGGAGTGCGCGAGCAGTACTTC,CASSFGAGVREQYF
TRBV11-2,TRBJ2-1,.,.,TGTGCCAGCAGCTTTCGGACAGACTACAATGAGCAGTTCTTC,CASSFRTDYNEQFF
TRBV15,TRBJ1-2,.,few,TGTGCCACCAGCAGGGAGGGAAGCAGTCGTGGCTACACCTTC,CATSREGSSRGYTF
TRBV7-8,TRBJ1-4,.,few,TGTGCCAGCAGCTCCCTAATAGGTTCGGAAAAACTGTTTTTT,CASSSLIGSEKLFF
TRBV11-2,TRBJ1-1,TRBD1,.,TGTGCCAGCAGCTTTACAGGGGGGAACACTGAAGCTTTCTTT,CASSFTGGNTEAFF
TRBV19,TRBJ2-1,.,.,TGTGCCAGTAGTATAGGGGGGACTCCAAACTACAATGAGCAGTTCTTC,CASSIGGTPNYNEQFF
TRBV6-5,TRBJ2-1,.,.,TGTGCCAGCTCACGCGGCAGACAGCAGTTCTTC,CASSRGRQQFF
TRBV5-1,TRBJ1-1,TRBD1,.,TGCGCCAGCAGCTCTTCGGGACAGTTAGGAACTGAAGCTTTCTTT,CASSSSGQLGTEAFF
TRBV6-1,TRBJ1-5,.,.,TGTGCCAGCAGCGGCTTCGGCAGGGTCAATCAGCCCCAGCATTTT,CASSGFGRVNQPQHF
TRBV2,TRBJ2-4,.,.,TGTGCCAGCAGTGAGAGAGAGGAAAACATTCAGTACTTC,CASSEREENIQYF
TRBV27,TRBJ2-2,.,few,TGTGCCAGCAGAACGGAGATGGGGGGGCCCGGGGAGCTGTTTTTT,CASRTEMGGPGELFF
TRBV5-1,TRBJ1-5,TRBD1,once,TGCGCCAGCAGCCCCGGACAGGGGGGTCAGCCCCAGCATTTT,CASSPGQGGQPQHF
TRBV7-2,TRBJ1-5,.,.,TGTGCCAGCAGCTTAGCTCCAGACAGGCTTAGTCAGCCCCAGCATTTT,CASSLAPDRLSQPQHF
TRBV18,TRBJ2-5,.,.,TGTGCCAGCTCAAAAAATCTATTGTTCGACGAGCCACAAGAGACCCAGTACTTC,CASSKNLLFDEPQETQYF
TRBV13,TRBJ2-2,.,.,TGTGCCAGCAGTCCGAGGTACGGGGAGCTGTTTTTT,CASSPRYGELFF
TRBV5-6,TRBJ1-6,.,once,TGTGCCAGCAGCTCGGGACAAGCCCCCTATTCACCCCTCCACTTT,CASSSGQAPYSPLHF
TRBV18,TRBJ1-1,TRBD1,.,TGTGCCAGCTCACCGTTACGGACAGGTTGGTCGGGCACTGAAGCTTTCTTT,CASSPLRTGWSGTEAFF
TRBV7-2,TRBJ2-1,.,.,TGTGCCAGCAGCCTCAAACCGGGTCTACCGCAGTTCTTC,CASSLKPGLPQFF
TRBV11-2,TRBJ2-2,.,.,TGTGCCAGCAGTATCCAACCCAGTAACACCGGGGAGCTGTTTTTT,CASSIQPSNTGELFF
TRBV19,TRBJ2-5,.,once,TGTGCCAGTAGTCAACCTGGGACCTACCAAGAGACCCAGTACTTC,CASSQPGTYQETQYF
TRBV28,TRBJ2-6,.,.,TGTGCCATTACCTCTGGGGCCAACGTCCTGACTTTC,CAITSGANVLTF
TRBV6-6,TRBJ2-7,TRBD1,.,TGTGCCAGCAGTAGACCCGGGACAGGGGCCTACGAGCAGTACTTC,CASSRPGTGAYEQYF
TRBV6-5,TRBJ2-1,TRBD2,.,TGTGCCAGCAGCTCACTAGCGGGTTACAATGAGCAGTTCTTC,CASSSLAGYNEQFF
TRBV6-1,TRBJ2-7,.,.,TGTGCCAGCAGTGGAGCTTCCTACGAGCAGTACTTC,CASSGASYEQYF
TRBV27,TRBJ1-1,.,.,TGTGCCAGCAGTACTATAGGACGGCCTGAAGCTTTCTTT,CASSTIGRPEAFF
TRBV4-1,TRBJ1-1,TRBD1,.,TGCGCCAGCAGCCAAGTCCGGGACAGGAACACTGAAGCTTTCTTT,CASSQVRDRNTEAFF
TRBV2,TRBJ1-2,TRBD1,few,TGTGCCAGCAGCGACAGGGCCTCTAACTATGGCTACACCTTC,CASSDRASNYGYTF
TRBV7-6,TRBJ2-3,TRBD1,.,TGTGCCAGCAGCTTAGGAGGGACAGGGGGGGTAGATACGCAGTATTTT,CASSLGGTGGVDTQYF
TRBV10-3,TRBJ1-5,.,.,TGTGCCATCAGTGATGGAGTCAATCAGCCCCAGCATTTT,CAISDGVNQPQHF
TRBV25-1,TRBJ2-3,.,.,TGTGCCAGCAGTGAAGGAATGTTACCGGGATCCAGCACAGATACGCAGTATTTT,CASSEGMLPGSSTDTQYF
TRBV7-9,TRBJ1-3,.,.,TGTGCCAGCAGCTTAGGTAGGGGTCTAGATGGAAACACCATATATTTT,CASSLGRGLDGNTIYF
TRBV5-1,TRBJ1-1,.,.,TGCGCCAGCCGGCTTGGGGGGCGAGAGACTGAAGCTTTCTTT,CASRLGGRETEAFF
TRBV6-6,TRBJ2-7,.,.,TGTGCCATAGGAAGTTCTTACGAGCAGTACTTC,CAIGSSYEQYF
TRBV9,TRBJ1-3,.,.,TGTGCCAGCAGCGGAGGCTCTGGAAACACCATATATTTT,CASSGGSGNTIYF
TRBV28,TRBJ2-2,TRBD2,.,TGTGCCAGCAGTTCAGGACTAGCGGGGGTCTCGAACACCGGGGAGCTGTTTTTT,CASSSGLAGVSNTGELFF
TRBV7-2,TRBJ2-1,TRBD2,.,TGTGCCAGCAGCTTGACTAGCGGGAAACACAATGAGCAGTTCTTC,CASSLTSGKHNEQFF
TRBV5-1,TRBJ2-5,TRBD2,.,TGCGCCAGCAGCCCCTCCGGGACTAGCGGGGGGAGGGAGACCCAGTACTTC,CASSPSGTSGGRETQYF
TRBV6-6,TRBJ1-5,.,once,TGTGCCAGCAGTTACCGGAGGGACATTAGCAATCAGCCCCAGCATTTT,CASSYRRDISNQPQHF
TRBV2,TRBJ2-7,.,.,TGTGCCAGCTCAGAAGCCTACGAGCAGTACTTC,CASSEAYEQYF
TRBV28,TRBJ2-7,TRBD1,.,TGTGCCAGCAGTCCAGGGACAGGTACCTACGAGCAGTACTTC,CASSPGTGTYEQYF
TRBV2,TRBJ2-5,.,.,TGTGCCAGCAGTGATGAAGGGGGGCGGACGGAGACCCAGTACTTC,CASSDEGGRTETQYF
TRBV25-1,TRBJ2-1,.,.,TGTGCCAGCAGTGCGGAGGGGGGATTCTACAATGAGCAGTTCTTC,CASSAEGGFYNEQFF
TRBV4-3,TRBJ2-1,.,.,TGCGCCAGCAGCCAAGATACCGTAGGGACCTTGGAGCAGTTCTTC,CASSQDTVGTLEQFF